These 21 T cell receptor beta chains were all obtained from the same sample, sequenced in a study of blood T cell repertoires in COVID-19. This table comes from immunoSEQ multiplex PCR, and its TCRdb copy is limited to in-frame clones, with some not included. The sample shows hundreds of thousands of clones, about 86% of them seen only once. Sequencing was performed on peripheral blood. The receptors were sampled from a woman aged 25 to 39 who had recovered from COVID-19.

This chain connects TRBV27 to TRBJ2-6, with 7 bases matching TRBD2. CDR3 size: 21 residues. Germline V gene lookup returns CDR1 MNHEY and CDR2 SMNVEV (reference sequence). Trimming took 1 base from V and 0 from J; bases not matched to a gene: 15. This CDR3 is CASSLWGTGDYRYSGANVLTF. CDR3 nucleotide sequence: TGTGCCAGCAGTTTATGGGGGACCGGGGACTACCGTTACTCTGGGGCCAACGTCCTGACTTTC.

This rearrangement joins TRBV19 to TRBJ2-2, with TRBD2 matching 8 bases. Germline CDR1 and CDR2: LNHDA and SQIVND (reference sequence). V dropped 4 bases and J dropped 7; count of bases not matched to a gene: 8. CDR3 length equals 15 residues. For the CDR3, the DNA is TGTGCCAGTAGTACCGGGACTAGAGGGGGCGGGGAGCTGTTTTTT. Residues: CASSTGTRGGGELFF. The full variable domain, completed using reference TRBV19 and TRBJ2-2, is DGGITQSPKYLFRKEGQNVTLSCEQNLNHDAMYWYRQDPGQGLRLIYYSQIVNDFQKGDIAEGYSVSREKKESFPLTVTSAQKNPTAFYLCASSTGTRGGGELFFGEGSRLTVL.

J is TRBJ1-2 and V is TRBV28; TRBD1 matches 7 bases. The CDR3 sequence is 15 residues long. Looked up from germline, CDR1 is MDHEN and CDR2 is SYDVKM. Trimming cost V 11 bases and J 4 bases; bases outside gene matches: 16. The CDR3 sequence is CAHSIPGQRFYGYTF. CDR3 bases: TGTGCCCATTCAATTCCGGGACAGCGCTTCTATGGCTACACCTTC.

The chain employs TRBV2 and TRBJ1-1; possibly TRBD1 for D (5 bases). Germline CDR1 reads SNHLY; CDR2 reads FYNNEI. Deletions cut 6 bases from V and 5 bases from J, with 16 bases between. The CDR3 covers 14 residues. Written as DNA, the CDR3 is TGTGCCAGCAGGCGCGATGGTGGGGGGACTGAAGCTTTCTTT. Its translation is CASRRDGGGTEAFF.

The chain carries TRBV28 and TRBJ2-2; TRBD1 aligns across 8 bases. Germline V CDR1 and CDR2: MDHEN, SYDVKM. The junction had 10 bases not matched to a gene; V was cut back by 0 bases and J by 1 base. CDR3 length: 19 residues. The CDR3 reads CASSLWSIRDRGNTGELFF. The CDR3 nucleotides are TGTGCCAGCAGTTTATGGAGTATCCGAGACAGGGGGAACACCGGGGAGCTGTTTTTT.

The V and J genes are TRBV10-3 and TRBJ1-6; 9 bases map to TRBD1. V lost 10 bases to trimming and J lost 12 bases; unmatched junction nucleotides: 19. Germline CDR1 reads ENHRY; CDR2 reads SYGVKD. CDR3 length: 16 amino acids. CDR3 DNA: TGTGCCACCCAGAGTCCCGGGACAGGGATTGTGGGACCCCTCCACTTT. Amino acid sequence: CATQSPGTGIVGPLHF.

J is TRBJ2-1 and V is TRBV4-1, with D possibly TRBD1 on 6 matching bases. The CDR3 loop spans 16 amino acids. CDR1 is MGHRA, CDR2 YSYEKL, per germline. V shed 0 bases and J shed 4 bases, with 13 bases lying between them. DNA of the CDR3: TGCGCCAGCAGCCAAGATAAGGGGGTAGTTTACAATGAGCAGTTCTTC. This translates into CASSQDKGVVYNEQFF.

The chain joins TRBV18 to TRBJ2-1; 10 bases line up with TRBD1. CDR1 is KGHSH, CDR2 LQKENI, per germline. The CDR3 is 15 amino acids. V gave up 6 bases and J gave up 6 bases; unmatched junction bases: 8. The CDR3: CASSPDRGTSNEQFF. In DNA form, the CDR3 reads TGTGCCAGCTCTCCGGACAGGGGGACTAGCAATGAGCAGTTCTTC.

The V and J genes are TRBV6-2 or TRBV6-3 and TRBJ2-7, with a weak D call TRBD2 (7 bases). With 2 bases removed from V and 5 bases from J, the gap between germline ends came to 13 bases. The germline gives CDR1 MNHEY, CDR2 SVGEGT. CDR3 length: 14 amino acids. DNA of the CDR3: TGTGCCAGCAGTTACACTAGGGAGGGGGACGAGCAGTACTTC. This encodes CASSYTREGDEQYF.

The gene calls are TRBV11-2 and TRBJ1-6; D is perhaps TRBD1 (5 bases). V lost 5 bases and J 7 bases, leaving 18 bases between the germline ends. Germline V gives CDR1 SGHAT, CDR2 FQNNGV. The CDR3 runs 16 residues. The CDR3 spells CASSLGRGARNSPLHF. The CDR3 DNA sequence: TGTGCCAGCAGCCTTGGACGCGGGGCAAGGAATTCACCCCTCCACTTT.

The rearrangement links TRBV28 to TRBJ1-6, with 8 bases matching TRBD1. The CDR3 extends over 16 amino acids. Trimming removed 4 bases from V and 8 bases from J; junction bases left unmatched: 10. Germline values: CDR1 MDHEN, CDR2 SYDVKM. DNA for the CDR3: TGTGCCAGCAGTTCACACGACAGGGGCGGAGATTCACCCCTCCACTTT. Translated: CASSSHDRGGDSPLHF. Supplemented by reference TRBV28 and TRBJ1-6, the full variable domain reads DVKVTQSSRYLVKRTGEKVFLECVQDMDHENMFWYRQDPGLGLRLIYFSYDVKMKEKGDIPEGYSVSREKKERFSLILESASTNQTSMYLCASSSHDRGGDSPLHFGNGTRLTVT.

This chain links TRBV5-6 with TRBJ2-5; D may be TRBD2 (5 bases). The germline V gene encodes CDR1 SGHDT and CDR2 YYEEEE. V was clipped by 0 bases and J by 6 bases, with 15 bases between them. There are 15 residues in the CDR3. This CDR3 is CASSLGVLFGKTQYF. The CDR3 DNA follows: TGTGCCAGCAGCTTGGGGGTCCTCTTCGGGAAGACCCAGTACTTC.

The chain is built from TRBV12-3 or TRBV12-4 and TRBJ2-5, with D possibly being TRBD2 (6 bases). Trimming cost V 6 bases and J 4 bases, with 12 bases left between them. The CDR3 loop spans 13 amino acids. In DNA, the CDR3 is TGTGCCAGCAGGGAGGGCAGTTTAGAGACCCAGTACTTC. Encoded protein: CASREGSLETQYF.

This clone was seen a single time. This chain joins TRBV19 and TRBJ1-1; D is unresolved. Germline V gives CDR1 LNHDA, CDR2 SQIVND (reference sequence). This CDR3 is 11 amino acids long. V lost 10 bases to trimming and J lost 5 bases, with 11 bases between them. CDR3 protein: CAIAAGTEAFF. In nucleotides, the CDR3 is TGTGCCATCGCCGCGGGTACTGAAGCTTTCTTT.

The chain employs TRBV3-1 (or the pseudogene TRBV3-2) and TRBJ2-1; possibly TRBD1 for D (6 bases). V was trimmed by 1 base and J by 5 bases, leaving 9 bases between them. The CDR3 is 14 residues long. CDR1 is LGHDT, CDR2 YNNKEL, per germline (reference sequence). The chain's CDR3 is CASSQGRGHNEQFF. In DNA form, the CDR3 reads TGTGCCAGCAGCCAAGGCAGGGGCCACAATGAGCAGTTCTTC.

The chain combines TRBV29-1 with TRBJ1-2; D is undetermined. V was pared by 3 bases and J by 3 bases, with 5 bases between. CDR1 is SQVTM and CDR2 is ANQGSEA in the germline V gene. This CDR3 has 11 amino acids. The CDR3 DNA follows: TGCAGCGTTGACCCGGACTATGGCTACACCTTC. Its translation: CSVDPDYGYTF.

The V gene is TRBV28, the J gene TRBJ2-7, with 10 bases lining up with TRBD2. J was trimmed by 3 bases and V by 6 bases; bases with no gene match: 2. Germline V lookup: CDR1 MDHEN, CDR2 SYDVKM. The CDR3 loop spans 13 amino acids. DNA for the CDR3: TGTGCCAGCAGGGGGACTAGCGACTACGAGCAGTACTTC. Protein sequence: CASRGTSDYEQYF.

The J gene is TRBJ2-7, the V gene TRBV7-8, with D possibly TRBD2 on 6 matching bases. This CDR3 region has 13 residues. Germline assignment: CDR1 SGHVS and CDR2 FQNEAQ. The V and J ends lost 5 bases and 2 bases respectively, with 10 bases between them. The CDR3: CASSMGLAYEQYF. In nucleotides, the CDR3 is TGTGCCAGCAGCATGGGACTGGCCTACGAGCAGTACTTC.

The CDR3 sequence: CASSVAVDNQPQHF. The CDR3 coding sequence is TGCGCCAGCAGTGTGGCGGTGGACAATCAGCCCCAGCATTTT. The genes are TRBV10-2 and TRBJ1-5; unclear D gene. CDR1 and CDR2 from the germline V gene are WSHSY and SAAADI. Trimming removed 4 bases from V and 3 bases from J, with 10 bases in between. CDR3 length: 14 residues.

The chain couples TRBV4-1 to TRBJ1-4; no firm D call. Germline V gene sequence: CDR1 MGHRA, CDR2 YSYEKL. V lost 1 base to trimming and J lost 5 bases, with 14 bases between them. This CDR3 comprises 16 residues. The chain's CDR3 is CASSQGGRRENEKLFF. In DNA, the CDR3 is TGCGCCAGCAGCCAAGGCGGCCGTCGGGAAAATGAAAAACTGTTTTTT.

The V call is TRBV6-4, the J call TRBJ2-2, with TRBD1 matching 7 bases. This CDR3 spans 14 amino acids. Per germline, CDR1 MRHNA and CDR2 SNTAGT. Trimming cost V 5 bases and J 4 bases; bases outside gene matches: 4. CDR3 sequence reads: CASSQQGTTGELFF. CDR3 sequence (DNA): TGTGCCAGCAGTCAACAGGGGACCACCGGGGAGCTGTTTTTT.